This T cell receptor (beta chain) was profiled in a study of T cells after yellow fever vaccination. Study background: For low cell numbers, libraries were made with SMART-Seq v4 Ultra Low Input.

TCRdb reprocessed the 5' RACE reads via MiXCR and lists one record per CDR3 protein. This table has under 600,000 distinct CDR3 sequences, around a fifth appearing once. Comments on this clonotype: The junction departs from the called germline gene at one end, perhaps through a read error.

This CDR3 contains 11 residues. This chain uses TRBV12-3 or TRBV12-4 with TRBJ1-2, with D possibly TRBD1 on 6 matching bases. This sample comprised PBMCs, obtained approximately 20 days after the first yellow fever vaccination. This TCR came from a man aged 18 to 29 who received the YFV17D yellow fever vaccine. CDR3 nucleotides: TGTGCCAGCAGTTTAGGGGGGGCTAGCGCCTTC. Protein sequence: CASSLGGASAF.